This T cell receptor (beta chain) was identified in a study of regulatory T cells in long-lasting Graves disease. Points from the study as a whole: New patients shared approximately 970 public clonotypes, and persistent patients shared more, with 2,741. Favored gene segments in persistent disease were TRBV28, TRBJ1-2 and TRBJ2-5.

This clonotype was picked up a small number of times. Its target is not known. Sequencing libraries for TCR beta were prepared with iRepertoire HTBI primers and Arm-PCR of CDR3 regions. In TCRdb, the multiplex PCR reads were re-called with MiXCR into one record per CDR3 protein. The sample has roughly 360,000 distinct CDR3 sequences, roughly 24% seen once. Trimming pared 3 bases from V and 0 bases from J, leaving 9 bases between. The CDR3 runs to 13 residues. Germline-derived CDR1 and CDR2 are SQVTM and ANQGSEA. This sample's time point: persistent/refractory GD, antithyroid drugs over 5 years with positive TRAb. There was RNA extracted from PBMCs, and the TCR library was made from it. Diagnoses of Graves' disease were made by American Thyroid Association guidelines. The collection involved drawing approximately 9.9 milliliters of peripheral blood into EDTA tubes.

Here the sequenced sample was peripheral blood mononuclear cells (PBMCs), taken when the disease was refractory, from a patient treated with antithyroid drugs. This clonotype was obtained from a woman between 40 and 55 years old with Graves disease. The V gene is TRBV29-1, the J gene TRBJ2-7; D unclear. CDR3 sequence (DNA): TGCAGCGTTGATGGGCCGAGCTCCTACGAGCAGTACTTC. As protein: CSVDGPSSYEQYF.